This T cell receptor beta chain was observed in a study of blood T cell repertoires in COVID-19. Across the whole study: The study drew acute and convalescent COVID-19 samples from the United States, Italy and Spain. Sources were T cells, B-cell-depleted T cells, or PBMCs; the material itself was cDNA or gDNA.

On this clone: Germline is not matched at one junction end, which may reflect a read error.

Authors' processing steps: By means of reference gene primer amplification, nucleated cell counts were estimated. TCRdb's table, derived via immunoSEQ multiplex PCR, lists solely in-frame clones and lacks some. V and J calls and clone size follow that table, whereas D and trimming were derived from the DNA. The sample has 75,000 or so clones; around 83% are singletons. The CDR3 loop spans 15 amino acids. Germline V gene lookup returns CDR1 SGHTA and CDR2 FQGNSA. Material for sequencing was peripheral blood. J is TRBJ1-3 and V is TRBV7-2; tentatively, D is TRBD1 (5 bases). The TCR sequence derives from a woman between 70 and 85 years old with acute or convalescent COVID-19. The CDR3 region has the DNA TGTGCCAGCAGCCCAGTAGTAGGGGCTGGAAACACTATATATTTT. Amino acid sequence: CASSPVVGAGNTIYF. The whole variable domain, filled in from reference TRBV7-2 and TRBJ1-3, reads GAGVSQSPSNKVTEKGKDVELRCDPISGHTALYWYRQSLGQGLEFLIYFQGNSAPDKSGLPSDRFSAERTGGSVSTLTIQRTQQEDSAVYLCASSPVVGAGNTIYFGEGSWLTVV.